This T cell receptor (beta chain) derives from a study of T cell changes during pregnancy in multiple sclerosis. V gave up 6 bases and J gave up 8 bases, with 16 bases separating them. The CDR3 is made up of 13 amino acids. Germline values: CDR1 MRHNA, CDR2 SNTAGT. Produced via immunoSEQ multiplex PCR; TCRdb's table is partial and in-frame only. The sample shows tens of thousands of clones, about 90% of them seen only once. The rearrangement uses TRBV6-4 and TRBJ1-1; D may be TRBD1 (5 bases). This clonotype was obtained from a female donor in good health, enrolled as a control in a pregnancy study. Sample: peripheral blood, taken in the third trimester of pregnancy. The CDR3 is CASSPGGVAEAFF. CDR3 nucleotides: TGTGCCAGCAGCCCCGGGGGAGTGGCCGAAGCTTTCTTT.